Listed below are T cell receptor beta chains from one sample, sequenced in a study of blood T cell repertoires in COVID-19. Sequencing used immunoSEQ multiplex PCR; TCRdb keeps in-frame clones, though not all of them. In the table there are tens of thousands of clones, more than 75% of which are singletons. The sample comprised peripheral blood. These receptors were collected from an older man with acute or convalescent COVID-19. Each CDR3 is given with its conserved first and last residue. D genes are given only for firm matches. Not every row has a clone size; where given, it reads once, few, many or a size class.

cdr3_nt cdr3_aa clone_size j_call v_call d_call
TGTGTCAGAAGCTTAAGCCGTGACAGGGACACTGAAGCTTTCTTT CVRSLSRDRDTEAFF - TRBJ1-1 TRBV7-5 -
TGTGCCACCAGTTCTAGCGAGAACTCTGGGGCCAACGTCCTGACTTTC CATSSSENSGANVLTF - TRBJ2-6 TRBV24-1 -
TGTGCCAGCAGTTATTCCGACAGGGCGAATGAAAAACTGTTTTTT CASSYSDRANEKLFF once TRBJ1-4 TRBV6-5 TRBD1
TGTGCCAGCAGCTACTCGTACGAGCAGTACTTC CASSYSYEQYF once TRBJ2-7 TRBV3-1/TRBV3-2 -
TGTGCCATAGCGGACACGGCGAGTTCACCCCTCCACTTT CAIADTASSPLHF few TRBJ1-6 TRBV27 -
TGTGCCAGCAGCTTAGCACTAGCGGGAGGAGTAGATACGCAGTATTTT CASSLALAGGVDTQYF - TRBJ2-3 TRBV11-2 TRBD2
TGTGCCAGCAGCGAGGGCAAAACGGGAGCCGGGGAGCTGTTTTTT CASSEGKTGAGELFF - TRBJ2-2 TRBV9 -
TGTGCCAGCAGCTTCGCAGGGGGTTCTCAGCCCCAGCATTTT CASSFAGGSQPQHF - TRBJ1-5 TRBV11-2 TRBD1
TGTGCCAGCAGTTCACAGACAGGGGATGGCTACACCTTC CASSSQTGDGYTF once TRBJ1-2 TRBV28 TRBD1
TGTGCCAGCAGCTTAGCAGTGAGCTCCTACGAGCAGTACTTC CASSLAVSSYEQYF - TRBJ2-7 TRBV7-9 -
TGTGCCAGCAGTTTAGGTCGGGGGATCTATGGCTACACCTTC CASSLGRGIYGYTF - TRBJ1-2 TRBV27 -
TGTGCCAGCGGGGGGTCCAACCTCTACGAGCAGTACTTC CASGGSNLYEQYF - TRBJ2-7 TRBV6-5 -
TGTGCCAGCGACCACGGTACAGGGATCTATGGCTACACCTTC CASDHGTGIYGYTF once TRBJ1-2 TRBV5-6 -
TGTGCCAGCAGTTACGACAGGATGAACACTGAAGCTTTCTTT CASSYDRMNTEAFF - TRBJ1-1 TRBV6-5 -
TGTGCCAGCAGCGTAGATAGCGGGAGGGTCTCCGGGGAGCTGTTTTTT CASSVDSGRVSGELFF - TRBJ2-2 TRBV9 TRBD2
TGTGCCACCAAGACGGGGAGTACCTACGAGCAGTACTTC CATKTGSTYEQYF - TRBJ2-7 TRBV28 -
TGTGCCAGCAGTGAATCAGGGGCACTAAACACCGGGGAGCTGTTTTTT CASSESGALNTGELFF - TRBJ2-2 TRBV2 -
TGTGCCAGCAGTCCGCGCCCGCCCAGCAGGGAGACCCAGTACTTC CASSPRPPSRETQYF few TRBJ2-5 TRBV6-5 -
TGCAGCGTTGAAGATCGGGGTGGCTACACCTTC CSVEDRGGYTF many TRBJ1-2 TRBV29-1 -
TGTGCCAGCAGTTACTCGGGGCGGGGGACCACCTACGAGCAGTACTTC CASSYSGRGTTYEQYF - TRBJ2-7 TRBV6-5 TRBD2
TGTGCCAGCAGCAAAGACAGGGGGCACATCCCACAATTCAACCGGCCCCAGCATTTT CASSKDRGHIPQFNRPQHF - TRBJ1-5 TRBV21-1 -
TGTGCCAGCAGCTTAGATCGGAGGGCGGGGGAGCTGTTTTTT CASSLDRRAGELFF few TRBJ2-2 TRBV11-2 -
TGTGCCAGCAAAGGGGTAGCCCTCCACTTT CASKGVALHF - TRBJ1-6 TRBV25-1 -
TGTGCCACAAGGGGAAACTATGGCTACACCTTC CATRGNYGYTF - TRBJ1-2 TRBV24-1 -
TGTGCCAGCAATTTAGGGGGCTCCGGGGCCAACGTCCTGACTTTC CASNLGGSGANVLTF - TRBJ2-6 TRBV2 TRBD1
TGCGCCAGCAGCCAAGATATAGCGGGGGGACAAGAGACCCAGTACTTC CASSQDIAGGQETQYF once TRBJ2-5 TRBV4-1 TRBD2
TGTGCCAGCAGGATGAAGGGGTTGGGCGGAATCCCCCAAGAGACCCAGTACTTC CASRMKGLGGIPQETQYF - TRBJ2-5 TRBV2 -
TGTGCCAGCAGCATTGGGCAGTCAGAGACCCAGTACTTC CASSIGQSETQYF - TRBJ2-5 TRBV11-3 -
TGCGCCAGCAGTGAGAGCCGTTTGGGGGAGCTGTTTTTT CASSESRLGELFF - TRBJ2-2 TRBV10-1 -
TGTGCCCGGAGGACAGAAAGGAACACTGAAGCTTTCTTT CARRTERNTEAFF few TRBJ1-1 TRBV30 -
TGTGCCAGCAGTACCGCCGGGATCTCCTACGAGCAGTACTTC CASSTAGISYEQYF - TRBJ2-7 TRBV28 -
TGCGCCAGCAGTGAGTTTGGTGCGGGGAGCTCTGGAAACACCATATATTTT CASSEFGAGSSGNTIYF medium-sized TRBJ1-3 TRBV10-2 -
TGTGCCAGCAGCTTAACTGGTGGAGAGACCCAGTACTTC CASSLTGGETQYF - TRBJ2-5 TRBV7-7 -
TGTGCCAGCAGTTTTTTTAGCGGGAGCCCCTACAATGAGCAGTTCTTC CASSFFSGSPYNEQFF - TRBJ2-1 TRBV27 TRBD2
TGTGCCAGCGGGGACAGTAATGAAAAACTGTTTTTT CASGDSNEKLFF - TRBJ1-4 TRBV7-8 TRBD1
TGTGCCAGCAGCACGGATCAGCCCCAGCATTTT CASSTDQPQHF - TRBJ1-5 TRBV12-3/TRBV12-4 -
TGTGCCAGCTCACCCAATAGACAGGAAATGAACACTGAAGCTTTCTTT CASSPNRQEMNTEAFF - TRBJ1-1 TRBV18 -
TGTGCCAGCGGAATCCAACCTAGGAGCTCCTACGAGCAGTACTTC CASGIQPRSSYEQYF - TRBJ2-7 TRBV6-5 -
TGCAGCGCCGCGGGAGGATGGGGCAATGAGCAGTTCTTC CSAAGGWGNEQFF - TRBJ2-1 TRBV29-1 TRBD2
TGTGCCAGCAGCGTGGCCCCGTTTCGGGCAGGGGTAAGCTACAATGAGCAGTTCTTC CASSVAPFRAGVSYNEQFF - TRBJ2-1 TRBV9 -